A single sample gave rise to the 24 T cell receptor beta chains below, sequenced in a study of T cell repertoires in cytomegalovirus infection. TCRdb reanalysed the reads using MiXCR and keeps one entry per CDR3 protein. The sample carries 370,000 or so distinct CDR3 sequences, approximately 30% recorded once. Their specific antigens are unknown. This sample comprised cultured PBMCs, obtained from culture after CMV antigen stimulation. The source of these receptors is a human donor in good health (CMV status not recorded). Some clones in this sample may be carry-over from other donors' samples.

The sample holds a few counts of this clonotype. V usage is TRBV7-2 and J usage is TRBJ2-3; maybe TRBD2 (6 bases). Germline V CDR1 and CDR2: SGHTA, FQGNSA. The CDR3 loop spans 14 amino acids. V dropped 5 bases and J dropped 4 bases, with 13 bases sitting between them. This CDR3 reads CASSRGAWADTQYF. The CDR3 DNA sequence: TGTGCCAGCAGCCGCGGGGCTTGGGCAGATACGCAGTATTTT.

This CDR3 is CASSPGTSGMYNEQFF. The CDR3, as DNA: TGTGCCAGCAGCCCCGGGACTAGCGGGATGTACAATGAGCAGTTCTTC. The V gene is TRBV11-2, the J gene TRBJ2-1, with TRBD2 identical over 13 bases. Germline lookup yields CDR1 SGHAT and CDR2 FQNNGV. J lost 4 bases, V lost 5 bases, and 5 bases had no gene match. The CDR3 runs to 16 residues.

The gene calls are TRBV4-1 and TRBJ2-1; either TRBD1 or TRBD2 may fit D (6 bases each). The length of the CDR3 is 19 residues. Germline CDR1 reads MGHRA; CDR2 reads YSYEKL. V lost 6 bases, J lost 2 bases, and 26 bases lay in between. The CDR3 loop reads CASSNRAGKSLAPYNEQFF. The CDR3, as DNA: TGCGCCAGCAGTAACAGGGCAGGGAAAAGTCTAGCGCCCTACAATGAGCAGTTCTTC.

This clonotype has only a few counts. The chain is built from TRBV6-1 and TRBJ2-3, with 11 bases lining up with TRBD2. The trim removed 6 bases at V and 0 bases at J, leaving 5 bases unmatched. Germline V gene lookup returns CDR1 MNHNS and CDR2 SASEGT. This CDR3 has 16 amino acids. As DNA, the CDR3 is TGTGCCAGCAGACTAGCGGGAGCGCTTAGCACAGATACGCAGTATTTT. This sequence encodes CASRLAGALSTDTQYF.

The chain has TRBV4-1 and TRBJ2-2, with D hard to call. CDR3 length: 19 amino acids. Germline CDR1 MGHRA, CDR2 YSYEKL. Trimming took off 0 bases at V and 0 bases at J, with 17 bases between the two ends. CDR3 amino acids: CASSQDSLGNYANTGELFF. In nucleotides, the CDR3 is TGCGCCAGCAGCCAAGATAGCCTGGGCAACTACGCGAACACCGGGGAGCTGTTTTTT.

This clonotype was seen more than once but under ten times. This chain uses TRBV29-1 with TRBJ1-3; TRBD1 matches at 10 bases. The trim removed 6 bases at V and 2 bases at J, leaving 4 bases unmatched. This CDR3 is 14 amino acids long. CDR1 and CDR2 (germline): SQVTM, ANQGSEA. CDR3 sequence (DNA): TGCAGCGTGGACAGGGGGAAAACTGGAAACACCATATATTTT. It yields the protein CSVDRGKTGNTIYF.

V and J are TRBV7-6 and TRBJ1-1, with 7 bases identical to TRBD1. The V gene's germline CDR1 is SGHVS and CDR2 FNYEAQ. Unmatched junction bases numbered 7, after V lost 2 bases and J lost 10 bases. The length of the CDR3 is 13 residues. In DNA, the CDR3 is TGTGCCAGCAGCTTATTGGCTTCAGGGGGAGCTTTCTTT. It codes for CASSLLASGGAFF.

In its sample, this clonotype was seen once. This sequence joins TRBV30 and TRBJ2-1; D may match TRBD1 or TRBD2 (5 bases each). Trimming shortened V by 4 bases and J by 4 bases, and 11 bases separated the two germline ends. The germline V gene has CDR1 GTSNPN and CDR2 SVGIG (reference sequence). The CDR3 spans 13 residues. The CDR3 here is CAWIRDGYNEQFF. The CDR3 nucleotides read TGTGCCTGGATCCGGGACGGATACAATGAGCAGTTCTTC.

The chain employs TRBV7-9 and TRBJ1-1; no clear D. Trimming removed 5 bases at V and 1 base at J, with 11 bases between. The CDR3 length is 14 residues. Germline loops: CDR1 SEHNR, CDR2 FQNEAQ (reference sequence). CDR3 in amino acids: CASSPIRQNTEAFF. The CDR3 bases are TGTGCCAGCAGCCCGATCAGGCAGAACACTGAAGCTTTCTTT.

The chain uses TRBV10-3 and TRBJ1-2; 11 nucleotides match TRBD1. CDR1 is ENHRY and CDR2 is SYGVKD in the germline V gene. Unmatched junction bases numbered 3, after V lost 0 bases and J lost 6 bases. The CDR3 is 15 amino acids. The CDR3 reads CAISESGQGVDGYTF. The CDR3 region has the DNA TGTGCCATCAGTGAGTCGGGACAGGGGGTCGATGGCTACACCTTC.

This clonotype came up a few times. The J gene is TRBJ1-2, the V gene TRBV19, with unresolved D. This CDR3 is built from 14 residues. Germline CDR1 reads LNHDA; CDR2 reads SQIVND (reference sequence). V lost 0 bases, J lost 3 bases, and 8 bases lay in between. CDR3 coding DNA: TGTGCCAGTAGTATAGAGGTCAGACACTATGGCTACACCTTC. Translated: CASSIEVRHYGYTF.

This clonotype showed up many times. V is TRBV12-3 or TRBV12-4 and J is TRBJ1-1; D is undetermined. The length of the CDR3 is 14 residues. Trimming stripped 5 bases from V and 1 base from J, with 11 bases between. Written as DNA, the CDR3 is TGTGCCAGCAGTCCACCCGGCGGGAACACTGAAGCTTTCTTT. As protein: CASSPPGGNTEAFF.

Points on this clonotype: This may stem from a read error, because a much larger clone lies one nucleotide away. The rearrangement uses TRBV19 and TRBJ1-5; D is unclear. The CDR3 spans 16 residues. The germline V gene encodes CDR1 LNHDA and CDR2 SQIVND (reference sequence). The CDR3 loop is CVSSARSYEGNQPQHF. CDR3 coding DNA: TGTGTCAGTAGTGCGCGGAGCTATGAGGGCAATCAGCCCCAGCATTTT.

The rearrangement links TRBV7-2 to TRBJ2-5; D tentatively reads TRBD1 or TRBD2 (5 bases each). V dropped 2 bases and J dropped 5 bases, with 12 bases sitting between them. Germline assignment: CDR1 SGHTA and CDR2 FQGNSA. This CDR3 spans 14 amino acids. The CDR3 loop is CASSLMGVGETQYF. Written as DNA, the CDR3 is TGTGCCAGCAGCTTAATGGGGGTGGGGGAGACCCAGTACTTC.

This clonotype was seen a few times. V usage is TRBV6-2 or TRBV6-3 and J usage is TRBJ2-1, with 7 nucleotides matching TRBD2. The CDR3 sequence is 16 residues long. Losses at the gene ends were 5 bases for V and 0 bases for J; bases not matched to a gene: 7. Germline CDR1 is MNHEY and CDR2 is SVGEGT. CDR3 bases: TGTGCCAGCAGTCCAATAGCGGGTATCTCCTACAATGAGCAGTTCTTC. Translation gives CASSPIAGISYNEQFF.

The chain combines TRBV7-8 with TRBJ2-7; a possible D gene is TRBD1 (5 bases). The length of the CDR3 is 14 residues. V gave up 4 bases and J gave up 1 base, with 11 bases separating them. The germline gives CDR1 SGHVS, CDR2 FQNEAQ. The CDR3 here is CASSSPDSSYEQYF. The CDR3 region has the DNA TGTGCCAGCAGCTCACCTGACAGTTCCTACGAGCAGTACTTC.

The V and J genes are TRBV2 and TRBJ2-6, with 9 nucleotides matching TRBD1. The V gene's germline CDR1 is SNHLY and CDR2 FYNNEI. This CDR3 comprises 17 residues. The V gene end was trimmed by 6 bases and the J gene end by 0 bases; junction bases not matched to a gene: 6. CDR3 residues: CASRVPGQGSGANVLTF. DNA of the CDR3: TGTGCCAGCAGAGTCCCGGGACAGGGCTCTGGGGCCAACGTCCTGACTTTC.

The chain carries TRBV20-1 and TRBJ2-1, with 12 bases aligning to TRBD2. Trimming at V came to 6 bases and at J to 4 bases, leaving 7 bases not matched to a gene. Germline-derived CDR1 and CDR2 are DFQATT and SNEGSKA (reference sequence). The CDR3 extends over 15 amino acids. The CDR3 loop reads CSAQTSGSTYNEQFF. The CDR3, as DNA: TGCAGTGCCCAGACTAGCGGGAGTACGTACAATGAGCAGTTCTTC.

This rearrangement joins TRBV29-1 to TRBJ2-1; perhaps TRBD2 as D (5 bases). V gave up 7 bases and J gave up 7 bases, with 14 bases separating them. The CDR3 runs to 12 residues. Germline CDR1 and CDR2: SQVTM and ANQGSEA. The CDR3 is CSEGEGGNEQFF. The CDR3 nucleotides read TGCAGCGAGGGCGAGGGCGGGAATGAGCAGTTCTTC.

The chain uses TRBV11-2 and TRBJ2-2, with D tentatively TRBD1 or TRBD2 (5 bases each). The CDR3 has 14 residues. Germline-derived CDR1 and CDR2 are SGHAT and FQNNGV. V was shortened by 4 bases and J by 5 bases, with 11 bases between the two germline ends. This CDR3 is CASSYGTPTGELFF. DNA for the CDR3: TGTGCCAGCAGCTACGGGACGCCGACCGGGGAGCTGTTTTTT.

The J gene is TRBJ2-7, the V gene TRBV4-3; 8 nucleotides line up with TRBD2. CDR1 and CDR2 (germline): LGHNA, YSLEER. The CDR3 runs 15 residues. The V gene end was trimmed by 1 base and the J gene end by 3 bases; junction bases not matched to a gene: 5. The CDR3 here is CASSQGRGEGYEQYF. The CDR3 region has the DNA TGCGCCAGCAGCCAAGGGCGGGGGGAGGGCTACGAGCAGTACTTC.

For this clonotype: At one boundary the junction diverges from the germline segment, which might be a read error. The V call is TRBV7-6, the J call TRBJ2-5, with 9 bases aligning to TRBD2. Germline assignment: CDR1 SGHVS and CDR2 FNYEAQ. This CDR3 spans 16 amino acids. CDR3 amino acids: CASSSGLREGLETQYF. As DNA, the CDR3 is TGTGCTAGCAGCTCAGGCCTGCGGGAGGGCCTGGAGACCCAGTACTTC.

This chain connects TRBV6-5 to TRBJ1-6; D remains unclear. Trimming shortened V by 2 bases and J by 7 bases, and 6 bases separated the two germline ends. In germline, CDR1 is MNHEY, CDR2 SVGAGI. The CDR3 length is 13 residues. The CDR3 nucleotides read TGTGCCAGCAGTTACACAGCGAATTCACCCCTCCACTTT. This translates into CASSYTANSPLHF.

The CDR3 region has the DNA TGTGCCAACGGGGACCAGAGAGGTTCACCCCTCCACTTT. The encoded protein is CANGDQRGSPLHF. The rearrangement joins TRBV27 to TRBJ1-6, with D possibly TRBD1 on 5 matching bases. The CDR3 contains 13 residues. Per the germline V gene, CDR1 is MNHEY and CDR2 is SMNVEV (reference sequence). V dropped 10 bases and J dropped 9 bases, with 16 bases sitting between them.